Shown below are 8 T cell receptor beta chains from a single sample sequenced in a study of vaccination effects on CD4 cells after COVID-19. Their specific antigens are unknown. Sequencing followed a ViraFEST assay step that expanded antigen-specific CD4+ T cells with viral peptide pools. Subsequent to a culture period of under twelve days, CD4+ T cells were isolated. Profiled with immunoSEQ multiplex PCR; TCRdb holds only in-frame clones, not every one. Here the sample spans approximately 54,000 clones, 65% to 90% being singletons. The sequenced sample was CD4+ T cells from PBMCs cultured with HCoV-229E spike peptides, obtained before COVID-19 vaccination. The receptor set was obtained from a human donor who received a COVID-19 vaccine.

The V call is TRBV27, the J call TRBJ2-3, with TRBD1 matching over 8 bases. V shed 4 bases, J shed 8 bases, and the junction held 11 bases outside the gene matches. Germline CDR1 is MNHEY and CDR2 is SMNVEV (reference sequence). CDR3 length: 15 amino acids. The DNA for the CDR3 is TGTGCCAGCAGTTCCCGACAGGGGAATTTGGCTACGCAGTATTTT. It encodes CASSSRQGNLATQYF.

The genes are TRBV4-1 and TRBJ2-7; D gene unclear. Trimming took off 1 base at V and 4 bases at J, with 8 bases between the two ends. CDR1 and CDR2 from the germline V gene are MGHRA and YSYEKL. The CDR3 has 13 residues. In DNA form, the CDR3 reads TGCGCCAGCAGCCAAGCGCCACGATACGAGCAGTACGTC. Its protein product is CASSQAPRYEQYV.

CDR3 nucleotides: TGCGCCAGCAGCCGGGAAGGACTGGGGGAGCAGTACGTC. This encodes CASSREGLGEQYV. The chain uses TRBV4-1 and TRBJ2-7, with D maybe TRBD2 (5 bases). This CDR3 has 13 residues. Germline assignment: CDR1 MGHRA and CDR2 YSYEKL. With 4 bases removed from V and 7 bases from J, the gap between germline ends came to 14 bases.

V and J are TRBV24-1 and TRBJ2-3, with D perhaps TRBD1 (5 bases). Trimming pared 3 bases from V and 0 bases from J, leaving 9 bases between. In germline, CDR1 is KGHDR, CDR2 SFDVKD. The CDR3 sequence is 15 residues long. The CDR3 sequence: CATSDVGVSTDTQYF. In DNA, the CDR3 is TGTGCCACCAGTGATGTAGGGGTTAGCACAGATACGCAGTATTTT.

V usage is TRBV6-4 and J usage is TRBJ1-1; D is ambiguous. The V and J ends lost 5 bases and 1 base respectively, with 11 bases between them. This CDR3 is 14 amino acids long. Germline lookup yields CDR1 MRHNA and CDR2 SNTAGT. The CDR3 is CASSPNRANTEAFF. The CDR3 nucleotides read TGTGCCAGCAGTCCCAATCGGGCGAACACTGAAGCTTTCTTT.

The genes are TRBV27 and TRBJ2-5; 7 nucleotides agree with TRBD2. Germline CDR1 MNHEY, CDR2 SMNVEV (reference sequence). V lost 5 bases to trimming and J lost 2 bases; unmatched junction nucleotides: 5. This CDR3 spans 14 amino acids. CDR3 loop: CASSHPGLQETQYF. DNA of the CDR3: TGTGCCAGCAGTCACCCGGGACTACAAGAGACCCAGTACTTC.

This rearrangement joins TRBV15 to TRBJ1-2; TRBD1 matches 9 bases. V was pared by 2 bases and J by 8 bases, with 18 bases of the junction left unmatched. The germline gives CDR1 LNHNV, CDR2 YYDKDF (reference sequence). This CDR3 comprises 18 residues. CDR3 bases: TGTGCCACCAGCAGATCCGGAGGAATCCGGACAGGGGAGGGCGGCTACACCTTC. As protein: CATSRSGGIRTGEGGYTF.

The chain carries TRBV7-7 and TRBJ1-1; tentatively, D is TRBD1 (6 bases). The germline CDR1 and CDR2 sequences are SSHAT and FNYEAQ (reference sequence). The CDR3 contains 16 residues. Trimming took off 1 base at V and 0 bases at J, with 12 bases between the two ends. The CDR3 DNA reads as TGTGCCAGCAGCTTAGTCCGGGGGGGGCTGAACACTGAAGCTTTCTTT. Translated: CASSLVRGGLNTEAFF.